The 21 T cell receptor beta chains listed next were all sequenced from one sample in a study of blood T cell repertoires in COVID-19. Sequencing was performed with immunoSEQ multiplex PCR; in TCRdb, only in-frame clones are kept and a portion is missing. The table records around 250,000 clones, approximately 86% of them present only once. Sequenced material: peripheral blood. Receptor source: a man aged 40-49 years with active or convalescent COVID-19.

The chain's CDR3 is CASSPAGGNEQFF. The CDR3, as DNA: TGTGCCAGCAGCCCGGCAGGGGGCAATGAGCAGTTCTTC. The genes are TRBV11-2 and TRBJ2-1, with TRBD1 matching over 7 bases. Germline-derived CDR1 and CDR2 are SGHAT and FQNNGV. The V and J ends lost 5 bases and 6 bases, in that order; junction bases with no gene match: 4. The CDR3 contains 13 residues.

This chain links TRBV18 with TRBJ2-7; TRBD1 agrees at 8 bases. Germline trimming cut 0 bases from V and 6 bases from J; bases unmatched to any gene: 7. The CDR3 length is 15 residues. CDR1 is KGHSH, CDR2 LQKENI, per germline. The CDR3 loop reads CASSPPGGRGPEQYF. The CDR3 bases are TGTGCCAGCTCACCACCGGGAGGCAGGGGGCCCGAGCAGTACTTC.

This clone is a singleton in its sample. The genes are TRBV30 and TRBJ1-6, with D hard to call. Germline V gives CDR1 GTSNPN, CDR2 SVGIG (reference sequence). The V end was cut by 3 bases, the J end by 8 bases, with 11 bases between. CDR3 length equals 13 residues. The CDR3 loop is CAWSIGGDSPLHF. Written as DNA, the CDR3 is TGTGCCTGGAGCATTGGCGGGGATTCACCCCTCCACTTT. Complete variable domain (other parts from reference TRBV30 and TRBJ1-6): SQTIHQWPATLVQPVGSPLSLECTVEGTSNPNLYWYRQAAGRGLQLLFYSVGIGQISSEVPQNLSASRPQDRQFILSSKKLLLSDSGFYLCAWSIGGDSPLHFGNGTRLTVT.

The chain has TRBV4-1 and TRBJ2-5; 12 positions agree with TRBD2. The CDR3 length is 16 residues. Looked up from germline, CDR1 is MGHRA and CDR2 is YSYEKL. The ends lost 4 bases at V and 1 base at J; junction bases unmatched: 4. The CDR3 coding sequence is TGCGCCAGCAGCCTCGGACTAGCGGGGTTCCAAGAGACCCAGTACTTC. This sequence encodes CASSLGLAGFQETQYF.

This clone was seen more than once but under ten times. This rearrangement joins TRBV10-1 to TRBJ2-1; possibly TRBD2 for D (5 bases). The CDR3 is made up of 14 amino acids. Trimming left V 0 bases short and J 5 bases short, with 8 bases between. CDR1 is WNHNN, CDR2 SYGVQD, per germline (reference sequence). Written as DNA, the CDR3 is TGCGCCAGCAGTGAGTCGGGGAGCCACAATGAGCAGTTCTTC. As protein: CASSESGSHNEQFF.

This rearrangement joins TRBV18 to TRBJ1-4; unclear D gene. The CDR3 runs 17 residues. Per germline, CDR1 KGHSH and CDR2 LQKENI. Trimming took off 2 bases at V and 5 bases at J, with 18 bases between the two ends. The CDR3 spells CASSPAVHHRGNEKLFF. The CDR3 nucleotides read TGTGCCAGCTCACCAGCAGTACACCACCGAGGCAATGAAAAACTGTTTTTT.

The rearrangement joins TRBV30 to TRBJ2-7; D unresolved. Germline V gene sequence: CDR1 GTSNPN, CDR2 SVGIG (reference sequence). The CDR3 loop spans 12 amino acids. The V end was cut by 2 bases, the J end by 3 bases, with 8 bases between. The CDR3 DNA is TGTGCCTGGAGTATAGAAGACTACGAGCAGTACTTC. Amino acids: CAWSIEDYEQYF.

V and J are TRBV3-1 (or the pseudogene TRBV3-2) and TRBJ1-5; tentatively, D is TRBD1 (6 bases). Germline CDR1 reads LGHDT; CDR2 reads YNNKEL (reference sequence). There are 18 residues in the CDR3. The V end was cut by 4 bases, the J end by 0 bases, with 19 bases between. Here the CDR3 DNA reads TGTGCCAGCAGCCTGGGGATGTCGGGACATTATAGCAATCAGCCCCAGCATTTT. It is translated as CASSLGMSGHYSNQPQHF.

The genes are TRBV7-2 and TRBJ1-5, with D possibly matching TRBD1 (5 bases). Germline assignment: CDR1 SGHTA and CDR2 FQGNSA. V gave up 3 bases and J gave up 0 bases, with 9 bases separating them. The CDR3 sequence is 15 residues long. This CDR3 is CASSFTGDSNQPQHF. The CDR3 DNA reads TGTGCCAGCAGCTTTACGGGGGATAGCAATCAGCCCCAGCATTTT.

The CDR3 nucleotides read TGCGCCAGCAGCTTGGCCGTGCGGGGGGCCTGGAGCTCCTACAATGAGCAGTTCTTC. Translation: CASSLAVRGAWSSYNEQFF. The chain has TRBV5-1 and TRBJ2-1, with 8 bases fitting TRBD2. With V trimmed by 0 bases and J by 0 bases, 11 bases remained unmatched. Germline V CDR1 and CDR2: SGHRS, YFSETQ. The CDR3 loop spans 19 amino acids.

V usage is TRBV2 and J usage is TRBJ2-3; D gene unclear. The germline gives CDR1 SNHLY, CDR2 FYNNEI. The CDR3 loop spans 14 amino acids. V was cut by 7 bases and J by 1 base, with 12 bases left in between. The CDR3 DNA reads as TGTGCCAGCAAGACTTTCCCCGGCACAGATACGCAGTATTTT. Its protein product is CASKTFPGTDTQYF.

The chain combines TRBV13 with TRBJ2-7, with D tentatively TRBD1 (6 bases). The V end lost 3 bases, the J end lost 5 bases, and 17 bases lay between the germline ends. The CDR3 length is 15 residues. Germline-derived CDR1 and CDR2 are PRHDT and FYEKMQ (reference sequence). The CDR3 region has the DNA TGTGCCAGCAGCTTCCGGACAGCGTCGGAGAACGAGCAGTACTTC. Amino acids: CASSFRTASENEQYF.

The genes are TRBV4-1 and TRBJ2-7; weak D call: TRBD1 (5 bases). CDR1 is MGHRA and CDR2 is YSYEKL in the germline V gene. The V end was cut by 0 bases, the J end by 2 bases, with 23 bases between. The CDR3 is made up of 19 amino acids. CDR3 protein: CASSQDSLDRVGTAYEQYF. CDR3 DNA sequence: TGCGCCAGCAGCCAAGATTCCCTCGACAGAGTAGGAACAGCCTACGAGCAGTACTTC.

The rearrangement uses TRBV6-6 and TRBJ1-6; a possible D gene is TRBD1 (5 bases). The germline V gene has CDR1 MNHNY and CDR2 SVGAGI (reference sequence). CDR3 length equals 13 residues. V was clipped by 7 bases and J by 4 bases, with 8 bases between them. The CDR3 DNA sequence: TGTGCCAGCACCGGGACTTATAATTCACCCCTCCACTTT. Translating gives CASTGTYNSPLHF.

The chain recombines TRBV6-6 with TRBJ1-1; tentatively, D is TRBD1 (5 bases). The germline V and J ends were trimmed by 6 bases and 2 bases, with 13 bases remaining between them. Germline V CDR1 and CDR2: MNHNY, SVGAGI (reference sequence). This CDR3 has 14 amino acids. The CDR3 sequence: CASRSPGENTEAFF. CDR3 nucleotide sequence: TGTGCCAGCAGATCCCCGGGGGAAAACACTGAAGCTTTCTTT.

This chain connects TRBV30 to TRBJ2-7; the match to TRBD1 covers 9 bases. The CDR3 consists of 12 residues. CDR1 is GTSNPN, CDR2 SVGIG, per germline (reference sequence). V lost 2 bases, J lost 13 bases, and 9 bases stayed unmatched. The CDR3: CAWSLPGGQGYF. The CDR3 nucleotides read TGTGCCTGGAGTCTGCCGGGGGGACAGGGTTACTTC. The full variable domain, completed using reference TRBV30 and TRBJ2-7, is SQTIHQWPATLVQPVGSPLSLECTVEGTSNPNLYWYRQAAGRGLQLLFYSVGIGQISSEVPQNLSASRPQDRQFILSSKKLLLSDSGFYLCAWSLPGGQGYFGPGTRLTVT.

The rearrangement links TRBV19 to TRBJ1-6; TRBD1 matches 7 bases. CDR3 length: 17 amino acids. Germline V gene lookup returns CDR1 LNHDA and CDR2 SQIVND (reference sequence). With 4 bases clipped from V and 6 bases from J, the junction kept 12 bases outside the gene matches. The CDR3 loop is CASSTSPLTGPNSPLHF. The CDR3 coding sequence is TGTGCCAGTAGTACGTCGCCACTGACAGGGCCTAATTCACCCCTCCACTTT.

The chain uses TRBV19 and TRBJ2-1; 10 bases fit TRBD2. The trim removed 6 bases at V and 4 bases at J, leaving 6 bases unmatched. CDR3 length equals 15 residues. Germline V gene data show CDR1 as LNHDA and CDR2 as SQIVND (reference sequence). CDR3 in DNA: TGTGCCAGTAGCCCCATAGCGGGAGGTTACAATGAGCAGTTCTTC. As protein: CASSPIAGGYNEQFF.

The chain couples TRBV28 to TRBJ1-4; TRBD1 is a possible D gene (6 bases). CDR1 MDHEN and CDR2 SYDVKM come from the germline V gene. The CDR3 has 13 amino acids. Trimming removed 4 bases from V and 12 bases from J, with 15 bases in between. The CDR3 DNA reads as TGTGCCAGCAGTTCCCCAGGAGCAGGGGAACTGTTTTTT. Translation gives CASSSPGAGELFF. The full variable domain, with the rest looked up from reference TRBV28 and TRBJ1-4, is DVKVTQSSRYLVKRTGEKVFLECVQDMDHENMFWYRQDPGLGLRLIYFSYDVKMKEKGDIPEGYSVSREKKERFSLILESASTNQTSMYLCASSSPGAGELFFGSGTQLSVL.

The rearrangement joins TRBV6-6 to TRBJ2-3; D may be TRBD2 (6 bases). The germline V gene has CDR1 MNHNY and CDR2 SVGAGI (reference sequence). V was clipped by 4 bases and J by 2 bases, with 10 bases between them. This CDR3 comprises 14 residues. CDR3 in amino acids: CASSSGGLTDTQYF. CDR3 DNA: TGTGCCAGCAGTTCCGGGGGTCTCACAGATACGCAGTATTTT.

This sequence joins TRBV9 and TRBJ2-7; the match to TRBD1 covers 11 bases. V trimming: 4 bases; J trimming: 5 bases; junction bases outside the gene matches: 11. The CDR3 sequence is 16 residues long. The V gene's germline CDR1 is SGDLS and CDR2 YYNGEE. The CDR3 sequence is CASSPRGQGAWDEQYF. The CDR3 coding sequence is TGTGCCAGCAGCCCCCGCGGACAGGGGGCGTGGGACGAGCAGTACTTC.